This T cell receptor (beta chain) was identified during a study of cytomegalovirus exposure and HLA in healthy donors (dated by TCRdb to the late 2010s). About the full investigation: An earlier analysis of 587 of the donors reported about 260 Gb of sequence data and 95 million to 140 million unique TCR beta sequences obtained from 150 million to 200 million T cells. Five DR-DQ haplotypes were handled as single units for association and clustering because linkage in the cohort was strong. Alongside the repertoire data, information on donor age, sex, ethnicity and CMV serostatus was compiled. In a later analysis, previously published TCR beta repertoires from 666 donors were re-analyzed and high-resolution HLA genotyping was added so that TCR occurrence patterns could be studied. An early release covering 550 to 700 HLA-typed donors comprised about 310 gigabases of sequencing data and tens of millions of unique TCR sequences. An earlier analysis of around 580 of the donors used high-throughput TCR beta sequencing to judge whether each TCR beta V gene segment behaved as functional or pseudogenic. HLA typing included class I and class II loci at four-digit resolution. All discovery cohort repertoires had been generated on a single sequencing platform. In a later genetic analysis, genome-wide SNP genotypes for about three fifths of the 666 donors were used, and that subset was treated as a discovery cohort. The T cell repertoires of 700 or so subjects were profiled by immunosequencing and related to cytomegalovirus serostatus. In addition to the first cohort of hundreds of subjects, a separate validation cohort of 120 different subjects was used. To predict cytomegalovirus infection status, the study brought together high-throughput TCR immunosequencing, statistical association of individual TCRs with disease status, and machine learning. The number of typed donors differed by locus: roughly 629-640 for A, B, C, DRB1 and DQB1; some 500 for DQA1; 606 for DPA1; and about 450 for DPB1. Among approximately 370 genotyped donors of the cohort, an average of approximately 240,000 unique TCR beta nucleotide sequences was sequenced per donor, of which 15% to 20% were non-productive. The study was designed to test whether signatures of past pathogen exposure could be identified by cataloging public T cell receptors. Of the approximately 370 genotyped donors, over 80% were placed in the genetic ancestry cluster associated with self-reported Caucasian donors. The later analysis used no new phenotypic data to find candidate immune exposures, relying instead on TCR beta sequences and their occurrence across donors. Study-wide conclusions, independent of this receptor: Because the 87-base-pair reads could not distinguish some IMGT-functional V segments, including TRBV6-2 and TRBV6-3, those segments were excluded. A further reported finding was that TCR beta sequences accurately predicted the HLA-A and HLA-B alleles for most subjects in the first cohort. Compared with the approximately 720-donor mean, donors in an Asian-associated ancestry cluster had fewer N-insertions in productive TCRs, according to a later genetic analysis. Across donors, most TCR sequences were observed very rarely, whereas some public TCRs were present in many individuals. Strong co-occurrence of HLA alleles, especially DR and DQ, made assigning TCR associations to individual alleles difficult. A later genetic analysis associated a missense DCLRE1C variant with V-gene and J-gene trimming of TCR beta chains, and an independent cohort replicated the association. In this cohort, only TCR beta chains were sequenced, and detectable features were limited by the absence of alpha or paired-chain data. A later analysis reported that several top co-occurrence clusters appeared linked to parvovirus B19, influenza, CMV and Epstein-Barr virus. CMV serostatus was the only immune exposure information available for the cohort. Linkage disequilibrium might explain the correlated functional status among segregating V segments, but an unknown experimental factor could not be excluded. The sequencing pipeline was judged likely to have produced a cluster of highly shared sequence variants as a technical artifact. According to the authors, the approach could potentially be generalized to other disease states and immunological phenotypes. In vitro tests confirmed that three of the cytomegalovirus-associated TCR beta chains recognize cytomegalovirus antigens. The study gave a list of roughly 150 TCR beta chains associated with cytomegalovirus. Roughly uniform sequencing depth across donors was assumed in presence/absence analyses, although this assumption may not hold. A later analysis associated around 16,000 TCR beta sequences with specific HLA alleles at a false discovery rate of 0.05. In a later analysis, the rate of TCR association differed among HLA loci, with DRB1 alleles having the most associated TCRs and HLA-C alleles having the fewest. A later analysis found that HLA-associated TCR beta chains were more clonally expanded and had lower generation probabilities than equally common non-associated chains. Because some donors lacked HLA typing at each locus, the association tests relied only on the typed subset. Because counts were too low, roughly 17 rarely observed V segments, including chromosome 9 orphons, were left out of the earlier analysis of some 600 of the donors. A later analysis found that most CMV-associated TCR beta chains appeared HLA-restricted, with HLA associations seemingly driven largely by CMV exposure. The classifier was reported to diagnose cytomegalovirus status with high specificity and sensitivity in both the original and validation cohorts. In an earlier analysis of some 550 of the donors, most TCR beta V segments were observed in productive rearrangements about 90% or about 30% of the time, broadly matching IMGT annotations.

The receptor library was made with the immunoSEQ multiplex PCR assay. For the multiplex PCR, a mixture combining 60 forward primers for TCR Vbeta segments and 13 reverse primers for TCR Jbeta segments was used. A multiplex PCR assay on genomic DNA amplified the CDR3 region of rearranged TCR beta genes. The Illumina HiSeq System was used to sequence the amplified TCR beta libraries as 87-base-pair reads. In the original analysis: Across the roughly 600 repertoires, a later analysis counted roughly 77 million unique TCR beta chains, some 11 million of which were shared by at least two donors. To remove PCR and sequencing errors, raw reads were error-corrected and collapsed into unique sequences using a nearest-neighbor algorithm that merged closely related sequences. To assign V, D and J gene segments, CDR3 sequences were aligned to IMGT reference sequences. For a sequence to be retained, a match of at least six nucleotides to both a V gene segment and a J gene segment was required. Rearrangements were called productive when the CDR3 lacked stop codons and stayed in frame with V and J; all others were non-productive. CDR3 was defined according to IMGT convention as the region running from the second conserved V-encoded cysteine to the conserved J-encoded phenylalanine. Sequences without an unambiguous match to a single V gene segment were excluded from the earlier analysis of almost 600 of the donors. An earlier analysis of 550 to 650 of the donors classified V segments as functional when productive rearrangements were above 56.7% and as segregating when the standard deviation between donors was above 5%. A statistical classification framework was built for diagnosing cytomegalovirus status from the catalog of TCR beta chain sequences. In a later analysis, V and J genes were assigned by comparing TCR nucleotide sequences against IMGT/GENE-DB human TR gene sequences. The TCRdist pipeline was used in a later analysis to assign CDR3 sequences and most-parsimonious VDJ recombination scenarios. A later analysis defined each TCR beta chain by its CDR3 amino acid sequence plus V-gene family, and excluded reads lacking a unique V-gene family. To address suspected cross-contamination and a sequencing artifact, a later analysis removed a few hundred highly shared, low-generation-probability nucleotide sequences. For each public chain, a later analysis derived a clonal expansion index from normalized ranks of inferred template counts within each repertoire. In a later analysis, generation probabilities were computed using a VDJ recombination model fitted to out-of-frame rearrangements, and the results were checked against IGoR. A later analysis scored TCR-TCR, TCR-HLA and TCR-CMV co-occurrence with hypergeometric tests, applying a repertoire-size bias correction to TCR pairs. In a later analysis, false discovery rates were estimated by permuting HLA or CMV assignments 20 times. In a later analysis, co-occurring TCRs were grouped with DBSCAN, and TCRdist sequence similarity was added when clustering was performed within HLA-allele-positive subsets. For co-occurrence clustering, repertoires with fewer than 30,000 or more than 120,000 public chains were excluded, along with about five repertoires with anomalous nucleotide sharing. Not all clones reach the TCRdb copy of this immuneACCESS table, which keeps in-frame sequences only. Checked studies attribute under half of the gap to unresolved V genes and leave the rest unexplained. V, J and clone size reflect that table, while D and trimming were determined from the DNA. Here the sample has about 160,000 clones; approximately 80% occur a single time. In total, the top ten clones hold approximately 1.5% of the sample.

The cohort consisted of 650 to 700 healthy bone marrow donors. All cohort members were sampled while nominally healthy, although unrecorded immune exposures were likely present. The donor tested CMV seronegative and was one of the 352 seronegative cohort members. Every donor gave a peripheral blood sample, and the peripheral blood mononuclear cells from that sample were used for TCR beta sequencing. The Qiagen DNeasy Blood Extraction Kit was used to extract genomic DNA from the blood cell samples. Sequences LNHDA (CDR1) and SQIVND (CDR2) are obtained from the germline V gene (reference sequence). From its cysteine to its phenylalanine, the CDR3 spans 16 amino acids. The CDR3 DNA has 48 bases and is translated from base 1. After removal of 2 bases from V and 1 base from J, the junction retains 8 bases not matched to a gene. This clone was observed a single time. The specificity of this receptor is unknown. No base quality information exists; no much larger clone differs at one position.

Recombination joined TRBV19 with TRBJ2-7; TRBD2 aligns with 7 central bases. The sample consisted of PBMCs. The origin of this receptor is a male donor in good health and CMV-seronegative. The CDR3 in this case is CASSITLTSFSYEQYF. The nucleotides are TGTGCCAGTAGTATAACCCTGACTAGCTTTTCCTACGAGCAGTACTTC. Reference TRBV19 and TRBJ2-7 genes cover what lies past the CDR3, so the full variable domain is DGGITQSPKYLFRKEGQNVTLSCEQNLNHDAMYWYRQDPGQGLRLIYYSQIVNDFQKGDIAEGYSVSREKKESFPLTVTSAQKNPTAFYLCASSITLTSFSYEQYFGPGTRLTVT.